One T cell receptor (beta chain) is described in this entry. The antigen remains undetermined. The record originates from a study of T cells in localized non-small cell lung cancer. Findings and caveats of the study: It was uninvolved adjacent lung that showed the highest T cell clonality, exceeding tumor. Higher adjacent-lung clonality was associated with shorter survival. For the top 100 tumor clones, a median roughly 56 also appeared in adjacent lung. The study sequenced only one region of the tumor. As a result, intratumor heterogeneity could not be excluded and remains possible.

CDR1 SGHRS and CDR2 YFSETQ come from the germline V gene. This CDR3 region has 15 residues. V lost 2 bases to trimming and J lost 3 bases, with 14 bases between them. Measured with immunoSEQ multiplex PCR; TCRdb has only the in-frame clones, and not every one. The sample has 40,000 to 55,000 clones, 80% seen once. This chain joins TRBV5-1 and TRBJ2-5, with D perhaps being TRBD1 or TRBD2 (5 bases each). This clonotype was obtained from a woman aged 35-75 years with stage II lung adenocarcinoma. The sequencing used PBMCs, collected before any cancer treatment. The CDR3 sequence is CASSFGGAREETQYF. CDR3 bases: TGCGCCAGCAGCTTTGGGGGAGCGCGAGAAGAGACCCAGTACTTC.